This record looks at one T cell receptor (beta chain) sequence and its context. Its antigen is still unknown. These data are taken from a study of memory CD4+ T cells and cytomegalovirus serostatus. Study-level background: This sample comes from healthy Belgian adults, 9 CMV seropositive, approximately 24 seronegative.

Single viable CD3+CD4+CD8-CD45RO+ cells were sorted as the memory CD4+ T cells. CMV serostatus came from serum IgG against pp150, pp28, p38, p52. CD4+ T cells were isolated by positive magnetic selection. Points from the study as a whole: CD4+ memory repertoires contained about two fifths of the roughly 160 reported CMV TCRbeta sequences.

The V gene lost 3 bases and the J gene lost 10 bases, with 33 bases spanning the gap. CDR3 size: 19 residues. The germline gives CDR1 MGHRA, CDR2 YSYEKL. Generated by immunoSEQ multiplex PCR, the TCRdb table keeps only in-frame clones and is missing some. This sample has 50,000 to 65,000 clones, with 70% to 80% found just once. V is TRBV4-1 and J is TRBJ1-1, with D maybe TRBD1 (5 bases). The sequence was collected from an adult in good health and CMV-seropositive. The sample taken for sequencing was memory CD4+ T cells from blood. CDR3 region: CASSQDLSITGTVVIGAFF. The DNA for the CDR3 is TGCGCCAGCAGCCAGGACCTTTCTATTACCGGGACGGTGGTTATTGGAGCTTTCTTT.